This record concerns one T cell receptor beta chain sequence. Per the germline V gene, CDR1 is GTSNPN and CDR2 is SVGIG (reference sequence). Trimming cost V 4 bases and J 7 bases; bases outside gene matches: 12. This CDR3 comprises 15 residues. These data are taken from a study of cytomegalovirus exposure and HLA in healthy donors. Primers for the PCR totalled 60 Vbeta and 13 Jbeta. Assay used: immunoSEQ multiplex PCR; TCRdb lists only in-frame clones, some missing. This table holds around 180,000 clones, 85% found once. Sequencing was performed on PBMCs. This chain uses TRBV30 with TRBJ1-4; 7 bases map to TRBD1. This receptor was obtained from a boy aged 2-15 years in good health and CMV-seronegative. CDR3 coding DNA: TGTGCCTGGAATGCCCTAACAGGGGTGTTTGAAAAACTGTTTTTT. It specifies CAWNALTGVFEKLFF.